The TCR beta chain under discussion was sequenced for a study of CD8 T cells in Susac syndrome. An amount of RNA that ranged from roughly 0.45 to 1 ug was reverse transcribed with random hexamers. The CDR3 of TCR beta was amplified by immunoSEQ multiplex PCR across 54 Vbeta and 13 Jbeta. TCRdb reprocessed the immunoSEQ multiplex PCR reads via MiXCR and lists one record per CDR3 protein. The repertoire has about 300,000 distinct CDR3 sequences, 85% of them found once; the top ten carry roughly 0.21%. Trimming took off 2 bases at V and 7 bases at J, with 12 bases between the two ends. Germline-derived CDR1 and CDR2 are GTSNPN and SVGIG (reference sequence). CDR3 size: 12 residues.

Sequenced sample: CD8+ T cells from PBMCs. The origin of this receptor is a human donor with multiple sclerosis. The chain uses TRBV30 and TRBJ2-7; D may be TRBD2 (5 bases). For the CDR3, the DNA is TGTGCCTGGAGTTTTGGACCGGGGGAGCAGTACTTC. Protein: CAWSFGPGEQYF.